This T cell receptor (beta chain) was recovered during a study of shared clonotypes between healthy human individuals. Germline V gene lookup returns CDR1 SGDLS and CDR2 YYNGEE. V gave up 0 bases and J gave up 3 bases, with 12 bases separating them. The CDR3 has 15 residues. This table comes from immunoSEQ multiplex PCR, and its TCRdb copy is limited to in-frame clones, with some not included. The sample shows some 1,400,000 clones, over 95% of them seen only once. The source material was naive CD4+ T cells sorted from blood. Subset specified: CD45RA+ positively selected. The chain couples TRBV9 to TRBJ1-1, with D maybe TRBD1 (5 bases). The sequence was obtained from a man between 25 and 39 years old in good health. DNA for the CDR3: TGTGCCAGCAGCGTAGGGTTGGGGGTGGACACTGAAGCTTTCTTT. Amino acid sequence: CASSVGLGVDTEAFF.